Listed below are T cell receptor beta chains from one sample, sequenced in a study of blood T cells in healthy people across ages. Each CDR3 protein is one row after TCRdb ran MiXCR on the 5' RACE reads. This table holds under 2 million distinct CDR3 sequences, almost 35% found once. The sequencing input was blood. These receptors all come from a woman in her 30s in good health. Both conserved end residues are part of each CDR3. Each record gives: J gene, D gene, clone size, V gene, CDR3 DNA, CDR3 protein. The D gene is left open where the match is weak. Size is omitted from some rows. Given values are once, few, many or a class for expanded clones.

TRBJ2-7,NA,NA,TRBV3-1,TGTGCCAGCAGCCAAGGGGACCTACCGGGCGAGCAGTACTTC,CASSQGDLPGEQYF
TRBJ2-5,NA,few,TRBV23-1,TGCGCCAGCAGTCAAGACAGGAGCCAAGAGACCCAGTACTTC,CASSQDRSQETQYF
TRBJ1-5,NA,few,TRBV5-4,TGTGCCAGCAGCTTGTATTTTCTGGAACCCAATCAGCCCCAGCATTTT,CASSLYFLEPNQPQHF
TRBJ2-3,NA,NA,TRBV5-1,TGCGCCAGCAGCACACAGACTAGAACGGATACGCAGTATTTT,CASSTQTRTDTQYF
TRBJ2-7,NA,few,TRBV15,TGTGCCACCAGGAGAGAAGACAGGAACTACGAGCAGTACTTC,CATRREDRNYEQYF
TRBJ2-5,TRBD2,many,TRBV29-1,TGCAGCGTTCGACTAGCGGGAGAGGAGACCCAGTACTTC,CSVRLAGEETQYF
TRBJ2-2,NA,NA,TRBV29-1,TGCAGCGTTGGGAGGGGGGGATCAAACACCGGGGAGCTGTTTTTT,CSVGRGGSNTGELFF
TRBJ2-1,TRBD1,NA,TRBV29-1,TGCAGCGTTGAAAGGTCACAGGGGGCGAGGACTATGAGCTCCTGCAATGAGCAGTTCTTC,CSVERSQGARTMSSCNEQFF
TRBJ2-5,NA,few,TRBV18,TGTGCCAGCTCACCATCCCTAGCCACAGCCGCGGAGACCCAGTACTTC,CASSPSLATAAETQYF
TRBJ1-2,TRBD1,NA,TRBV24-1,TGTGCCACCAGTGATGGACAGGGTAAATCCAACTATGGCTACACCTTC,CATSDGQGKSNYGYTF
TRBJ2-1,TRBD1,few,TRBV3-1,TGTGCCAGCAGCCAAGATGCAGGGGGCAATGAGCAGTTCTTC,CASSQDAGGNEQFF
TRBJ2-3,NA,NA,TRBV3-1,TGTGCCAGCAGCCCTTCGGCAGGGGCGGCAGATACGCAGTATTTT,CASSPSAGAADTQYF
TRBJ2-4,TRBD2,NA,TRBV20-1,TGCAGTGCGCAGGACGGAGCGGGGTTAGCCAAAAACATTCAGTACTTC,CSAQDGAGLAKNIQYF
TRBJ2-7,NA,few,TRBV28,TGTGCCAGCAGTCCCCTCCCAGACCTGCTCGGCTACGAGCAGTACTTC,CASSPLPDLLGYEQYF
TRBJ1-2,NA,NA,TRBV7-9,TGTGCCAGCAGTCCGAGGTCGAGGGGAACGACGGGCTACACCTTC,CASSPRSRGTTGYTF
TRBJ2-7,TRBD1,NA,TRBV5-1,TGCGCCAGCAGGGACAGGGAGAGGTACGAGCAGTACTTC,CASRDRERYEQYF
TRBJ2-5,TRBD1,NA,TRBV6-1,TGTGCCAGCAGCCCGGGACAGGGGGTCTATATACAAGAGACCCAGTACTTC,CASSPGQGVYIQETQYF
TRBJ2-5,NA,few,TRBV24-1,TGTGCCACCAGTGAACAGGGTTTAGGGGAGACCCAGTACTTC,CATSEQGLGETQYF
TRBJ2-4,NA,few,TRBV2,TGTGCCAGCAGTGACGCGGGCTTAGCCAAAAACATTCAGTACTTC,CASSDAGLAKNIQYF
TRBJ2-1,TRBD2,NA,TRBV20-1,TGCAGTGCTAACCGACTAGCGGGAGCGGTTGAGCAGTTCTTC,CSANRLAGAVEQFF
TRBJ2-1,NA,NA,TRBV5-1,TGCGCCAGCAGCTTGGCCGGTCGGCAGGGGTTTTCCAATGAGCAGTTCTTC,CASSLAGRQGFSNEQFF
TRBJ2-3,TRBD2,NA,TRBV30,TGTGCCTGGAGTGGCGGGAGAAGCACAGATACGCAGTATTTT,CAWSGGRSTDTQYF
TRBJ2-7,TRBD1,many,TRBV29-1,TGCAGCACAGGGGAAGGCTACGAGCAGTACTTC,CSTGEGYEQYF
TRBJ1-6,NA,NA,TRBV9,TGTGCCAGCAGCCCCCTCGGCAGGGCAAATTCACCCCTCCACTTT,CASSPLGRANSPLHF
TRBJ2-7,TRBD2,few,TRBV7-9,TGTGCCAGCAGCTTAGACGGGGGGGCTTTCGAGCAGTACTTC,CASSLDGGAFEQYF
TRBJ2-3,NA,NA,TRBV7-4,TGTGCCAGCAGCTCGGGACTTTTCGATACGCAGTATTTT,CASSSGLFDTQYF
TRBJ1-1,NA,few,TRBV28,TGTGCCAACAGTTCCCCCTGGGGGGCGCAGACTGAAGCTTTCTTT,CANSSPWGAQTEAFF
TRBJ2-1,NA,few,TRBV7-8,TGTGCCAGCAGCTTCTTACGGGCCGGGGCCTACAATGAGCAGTTCTTC,CASSFLRAGAYNEQFF
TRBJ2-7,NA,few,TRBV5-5,TGTGCCAGCAGCCCGGACATGCCGGGTCACCTCTCCTACGAGCAGTACTTC,CASSPDMPGHLSYEQYF
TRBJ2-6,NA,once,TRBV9,TGTGCCAGCAGCCCCCGAGAGGTAACAGGGGCCAACGTCCTGACTTTC,CASSPREVTGANVLTF
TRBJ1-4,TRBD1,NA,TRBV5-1,TGCGCCAGCAGCTTGGGACAGGGCAATAATGGAAAACTGTTTTTT,CASSLGQGNNGKLFF
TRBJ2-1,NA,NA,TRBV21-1,TGTGCCAGCAGCTCATTCACTCTAGCTATCGATGAGCAGTTCTTC,CASSSFTLAIDEQFF
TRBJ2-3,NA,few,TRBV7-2,TGTGCCAGCAGCTTAGATTTAGTCAGAGATACGCAGTATTTT,CASSLDLVRDTQYF
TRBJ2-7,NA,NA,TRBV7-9,TGTGCCAGCAGCTCGAGTTGGGCAGGGGGAGGCGAGACCTCCTACGAGCAGTACTTC,CASSSSWAGGGETSYEQYF
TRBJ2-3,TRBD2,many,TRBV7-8,TGTGCCAGCACCCCTGGGGCGGGAGCTGGAGATACGCAGTATTTT,CASTPGAGAGDTQYF
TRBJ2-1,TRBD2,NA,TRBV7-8,TGTGCCAGCAGCTGGGCGGGGGGTATTTACAATGAGCAGTTCTTC,CASSWAGGIYNEQFF
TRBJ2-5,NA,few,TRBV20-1,TGCAGTGCTAGAGATCTAGGGGGGTGGGAGCAGTACTTC,CSARDLGGWEQYF
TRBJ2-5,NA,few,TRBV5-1,TGCGCCAGCAGTCCGGACGGAAACCAAGAGACCCAGTACTTC,CASSPDGNQETQYF
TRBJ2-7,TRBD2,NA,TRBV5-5,TGTGCCAGCAGTTATAGCGGGAGGAACTCCTACGAGCAGTACTTC,CASSYSGRNSYEQYF
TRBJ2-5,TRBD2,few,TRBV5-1,TGCGCCAGCAGCACAATAGCGGGAGAAGAGACCCAGTACTTC,CASSTIAGEETQYF
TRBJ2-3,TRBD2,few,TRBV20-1,TGCAGTGCTATCCCACCTTTAGCCCTAGCGGTATCCACAGATACGCAGTATTTT,CSAIPPLALAVSTDTQYF
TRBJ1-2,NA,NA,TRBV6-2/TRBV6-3,TGTGCCAGTCGGGAGATAGCTAACTATGGCTACACCTTC,CASREIANYGYTF